This is a list of T cell receptor beta chains from one sample in a study of T cells in Graves' hyperthyroidism and ophthalmopathy. MiXCR, applied by TCRdb to the multiplex PCR reads, yields one record per CDR3 protein. The table records about 400,000 distinct CDR3 sequences, over 12% of them present only once. Sequenced material: blood. Every receptor here comes from a man aged 45-65 years with Graves' ophthalmopathy. Both conserved end residues are part of each CDR3. The order of the fields is clone size, V gene, J gene, D gene, CDR3 protein, CDR3 DNA. D genes are given only for firm matches. Clone sizes are given selectively: once, few, many, or a class where the clone is expanded.

abundance: many; v_gene: TRBV7-2; j_gene: TRBJ2-7; d_gene: TRBD2; CDR3aa: CASSPSSGAIYEQYF; CDR3nt: TGTGCCAGCAGCCCCTCTAGCGGAGCGATCTACGAGCAGTACTTC
abundance: few; v_gene: TRBV12-5; j_gene: TRBJ2-3; d_gene: TRBD1; CDR3aa: CASGSGTGFTDTQYF; CDR3nt: TGTGCTAGTGGTTCCGGGACAGGCTTCACAGATACGCAGTATTTT
abundance: many; v_gene: TRBV5-1; j_gene: TRBJ2-1; d_gene: TRBD2; CDR3aa: CASSYTSGNNEQFF; CDR3nt: TGCGCCAGCAGCTACACTAGCGGCAACAATGAGCAGTTCTTC
abundance: many; v_gene: TRBV20-1; j_gene: TRBJ2-3; d_gene: -; CDR3aa: CSARESEGVGTDTQYF; CDR3nt: TGCAGTGCTAGAGAATCGGAGGGTGTCGGCACAGATACGCAGTATTTT
abundance: many; v_gene: TRBV10-1; j_gene: TRBJ2-1; d_gene: TRBD2; CDR3aa: CASSAGLAGRYNEQFF; CDR3nt: TGCGCCAGCAGTGCGGGACTAGCGGGTAGATACAATGAGCAGTTCTTC
abundance: many; v_gene: TRBV28; j_gene: TRBJ2-5; d_gene: -; CDR3aa: CASSLLRPQETQYF; CDR3nt: TGTGCCAGCAGTTTACTCAGACCCCAAGAGACCCAGTACTTC
abundance: many; v_gene: TRBV11-1; j_gene: TRBJ2-4; d_gene: -; CDR3aa: CASSLAGADIQYF; CDR3nt: TGTGCCAGCAGCTTAGCGGGAGCAGACATTCAGTACTTC
abundance: -; v_gene: TRBV2; j_gene: TRBJ1-1; d_gene: -; CDR3aa: CASNGRQGNRMNTEAFF; CDR3nt: TGTGCCAGCAATGGTCGTCAGGGGAACCGCATGAACACTGAAGCTTTCTTT
abundance: -; v_gene: TRBV19; j_gene: TRBJ2-4; d_gene: -; CDR3aa: CASSIATGTKNIQYF; CDR3nt: TGTGCCAGTAGTATAGCCACAGGGACCAAAAACATTCAGTACTTC
abundance: few; v_gene: TRBV4-1; j_gene: TRBJ2-5; d_gene: -; CDR3aa: CASSSPRGQGSVGETQYF; CDR3nt: TGCGCCAGCAGCTCCCCCCGTGGGCAGGGATCTGTGGGGGAGACCCAGTACTTC
abundance: many; v_gene: TRBV28; j_gene: TRBJ1-5; d_gene: -; CDR3aa: CASSWGQPQHF; CDR3nt: TGTGCCAGCAGTTGGGGTCAGCCCCAGCATTTT
abundance: few; v_gene: TRBV12-5; j_gene: TRBJ1-2; d_gene: TRBD1; CDR3aa: CASGPQAGQRANYGYTF; CDR3nt: TGTGCTAGTGGTCCCCAGGCGGGACAGAGAGCTAACTATGGCTACACCTTC
abundance: many; v_gene: TRBV28; j_gene: TRBJ1-1; d_gene: -; CDR3aa: CASSSAGSGTEAFF; CDR3nt: TGTGCCAGCAGTTCTGCCGGCTCGGGGACTGAAGCTTTCTTT
abundance: few; v_gene: TRBV19; j_gene: TRBJ2-1; d_gene: TRBD2; CDR3aa: CASRGETTNEQFF; CDR3nt: TGTGCCAGTCGGGGGGAGACAACCAATGAGCAGTTCTTC
abundance: -; v_gene: TRBV19; j_gene: TRBJ2-7; d_gene: TRBD2; CDR3aa: CASSIVLAGAAGYEQYF; CDR3nt: TGTGCCAGTAGTATTGTTCTAGCGGGAGCGGCGGGCTACGAGCAGTACTTC
abundance: -; v_gene: TRBV6-5; j_gene: TRBJ2-1; d_gene: TRBD1; CDR3aa: CASSYLTGGDEQFF; CDR3nt: TGTGCCAGCAGTTACCTGACAGGGGGAGATGAGCAGTTCTTC
abundance: -; v_gene: TRBV14; j_gene: TRBJ2-1; d_gene: TRBD2; CDR3aa: CASSLMGGLAGGPRSYNEQFF; CDR3nt: TGTGCCAGCAGCCTCATGGGGGGACTAGCGGGAGGGCCGCGGTCCTACAATGAGCAGTTCTTC
abundance: many; v_gene: TRBV3-1; j_gene: TRBJ2-4; d_gene: TRBD2; CDR3aa: CASSSSGILAKNIQYF; CDR3nt: TGTGCCAGCAGCAGCAGCGGGATCCTAGCCAAAAACATTCAGTACTTC
abundance: -; v_gene: TRBV27; j_gene: TRBJ2-1; d_gene: TRBD2; CDR3aa: CASSLSLGLAALNEQFF; CDR3nt: TGTGCCAGCAGTTTATCCCTGGGGCTAGCGGCATTAAATGAGCAGTTCTTC
abundance: many; v_gene: TRBV4-1; j_gene: TRBJ2-6; d_gene: -; CDR3aa: CASSQAQGAGANVLTF; CDR3nt: TGCGCCAGCAGCCAAGCTCAGGGAGCTGGGGCCAACGTCCTGACTTTC
abundance: -; v_gene: TRBV30; j_gene: TRBJ2-2; d_gene: -; CDR3aa: CAWSVGGGRYTGELFF; CDR3nt: TGTGCCTGGAGTGTCGGAGGGGGCAGGTACACCGGGGAGCTGTTTTTT
abundance: -; v_gene: TRBV4-2; j_gene: TRBJ2-1; d_gene: -; CDR3aa: CASSQGSGADEQFF; CDR3nt: TGTGCCAGCAGCCAAGGGTCGGGGGCAGACGAGCAGTTCTTC
abundance: -; v_gene: TRBV11-2; j_gene: TRBJ1-1; d_gene: -; CDR3aa: CASKKGDAMNTEAFF; CDR3nt: TGTGCCAGCAAAAAAGGCGACGCGATGAACACTGAAGCTTTCTTT
abundance: many; v_gene: TRBV24-1; j_gene: TRBJ2-3; d_gene: -; CDR3aa: CATAETDTQYF; CDR3nt: TGTGCCACCGCGGAGACAGATACGCAGTATTTT
abundance: many; v_gene: TRBV20-1; j_gene: TRBJ2-7; d_gene: -; CDR3aa: CSARDLTSSYEQYF; CDR3nt: TGCAGTGCTAGAGATTTAACTAGCAGCTACGAGCAGTACTTC
abundance: many; v_gene: TRBV7-2; j_gene: TRBJ2-2; d_gene: TRBD2; CDR3aa: CASSLRVGTSPSGELFF; CDR3nt: TGTGCCAGCAGCTTGAGGGTTGGGACTAGCCCTTCCGGGGAGCTGTTTTTT
abundance: many; v_gene: TRBV2; j_gene: TRBJ2-2; d_gene: -; CDR3aa: CASSEGALAGTGELFF; CDR3nt: TGTGCCAGCAGTGAAGGGGCACTAGCTGGCACCGGGGAGCTGTTTTTT
abundance: many; v_gene: TRBV6-1; j_gene: TRBJ2-1; d_gene: -; CDR3aa: CASSESIWAQFF; CDR3nt: TGTGCCAGCAGTGAAAGTATCTGGGCGCAGTTCTTC
abundance: many; v_gene: TRBV7-9; j_gene: TRBJ2-7; d_gene: TRBD1; CDR3aa: CASSIDREVEQYF; CDR3nt: TGTGCCAGCAGCATTGACAGGGAAGTCGAGCAGTACTTC
abundance: many; v_gene: TRBV19; j_gene: TRBJ2-5; d_gene: -; CDR3aa: CASSIASQARETQYF; CDR3nt: TGTGCCAGTAGTATAGCTTCCCAAGCCCGGGAGACCCAGTACTTC
abundance: -; v_gene: TRBV20-1; j_gene: TRBJ1-4; d_gene: -; CDR3aa: CSAVRGATNEKLFF; CDR3nt: TGCAGTGCTGTCCGAGGAGCAACTAATGAAAAACTGTTTTTT
abundance: many; v_gene: TRBV3-1; j_gene: TRBJ1-5; d_gene: -; CDR3aa: CASSSMTGPQHF; CDR3nt: TGTGCCAGCAGCTCTATGACGGGGCCCCAGCATTTT
abundance: many; v_gene: TRBV6-1; j_gene: TRBJ2-1; d_gene: -; CDR3aa: CASSQSGTFESGEQFF; CDR3nt: TGTGCCAGCAGCCAATCCGGGACATTCGAATCGGGTGAGCAGTTCTTC
abundance: many; v_gene: TRBV20-1; j_gene: TRBJ2-1; d_gene: -; CDR3aa: CSANILGREKSEQFF; CDR3nt: TGCAGTGCTAACATCCTAGGAAGGGAGAAGAGTGAGCAGTTCTTC